Here is one T cell receptor beta chain with its context. The antigen is unknown. The CDR3 has 14 amino acids. Per germline, CDR1 SGHDT and CDR2 YYEEEE. Trimming removed 0 bases at V and 2 bases at J, with 7 bases between. This entry belongs to a study of brain metastases from non-small cell lung cancer. Profiling relied on immunoSEQ multiplex PCR, and the TCRdb table lists in-frame clones only, not all of them. The data contain under 2,000 clones, around 84% of them seen just once; the ten biggest clones take up roughly 18%. Study conclusions and caveats: Fewer infiltrating T cells were found in brain metastases than primaries. TCR repertoires overlapped largely between brain metastases and matched primaries. In 50% to 80% of brain metastases, T-cell clones were expanded compared with matched primary tumors.

This chain joins TRBV5-6 and TRBJ2-3; D gene unclear. The sequencing input was primary lung tumor tissue. The receptor's source is a donor at least 40 years old with non-small cell lung cancer. The CDR3 sequence: CASSLGYDTDTQYF. CDR3 nucleotide sequence: TGTGCCAGCAGCTTGGGATATGACACAGATACGCAGTATTTT.